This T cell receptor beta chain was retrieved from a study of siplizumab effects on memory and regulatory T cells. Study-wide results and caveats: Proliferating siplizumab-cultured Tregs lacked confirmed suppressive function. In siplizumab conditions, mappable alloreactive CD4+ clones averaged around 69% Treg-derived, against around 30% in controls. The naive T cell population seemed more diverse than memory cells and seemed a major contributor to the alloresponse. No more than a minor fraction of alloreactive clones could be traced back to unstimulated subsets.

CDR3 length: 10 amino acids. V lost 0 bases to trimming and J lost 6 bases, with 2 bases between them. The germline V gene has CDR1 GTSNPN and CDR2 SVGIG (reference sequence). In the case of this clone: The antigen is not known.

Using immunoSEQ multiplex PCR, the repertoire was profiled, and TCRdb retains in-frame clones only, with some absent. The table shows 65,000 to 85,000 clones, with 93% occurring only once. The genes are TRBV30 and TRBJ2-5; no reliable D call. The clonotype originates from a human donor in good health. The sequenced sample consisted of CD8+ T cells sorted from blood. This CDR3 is CAWSVQTQYF. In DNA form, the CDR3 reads TGTGCCTGGAGTGTCCAGACCCAGTACTTC.